One and the same sample provided the 9 T cell receptor beta chains below, sequenced in a study of OX40 agonist ivuxolimab in advanced cancers. TCRdb's table, derived via immunoSEQ multiplex PCR, lists solely in-frame clones and lacks some. The sample has some 26,000 clones; around 79% are singletons. Sample: CD4+ or CD8+ T cells sorted from blood, taken in a trial of the OX40 agonist ivuxolimab. The receptors stem from an adult with an advanced solid tumor such as melanoma, head and neck, liver or kidney cancer.

This clone was detected only a few times. The V and J genes are TRBV27 and TRBJ1-6, with D perhaps TRBD1 (5 bases). CDR1 MNHEY and CDR2 SMNVEV come from the germline V gene (reference sequence). Between the trimmed V and J ends, which lost 6 bases and 4 bases, there was a span of 13 bases. This CDR3 spans 15 amino acids. The CDR3 sequence: CASRASQGYNSPLHF. CDR3 nucleotide sequence: TGTGCCAGCAGAGCTTCTCAGGGTTATAATTCACCCCTCCACTTT.

The chain uses TRBV19 and TRBJ2-3; D is possibly TRBD1 or TRBD2 (6 bases each). This CDR3 has 16 residues. Germline loops: CDR1 LNHDA, CDR2 SQIVND (reference sequence). Deletions cut 6 bases from V and 4 bases from J, with 20 bases between. The CDR3 loop reads CASRMGAWRDPDTQYF. The CDR3 nucleotides read TGTGCCAGTAGGATGGGGGCTTGGCGGGACCCAGATACGCAGTATTTT. The variable domain in full, with the rest retrieved from reference TRBV19 and TRBJ2-3, is DGGITQSPKYLFRKEGQNVTLSCEQNLNHDAMYWYRQDPGQGLRLIYYSQIVNDFQKGDIAEGYSVSREKKESFPLTVTSAQKNPTAFYLCASRMGAWRDPDTQYFGPGTRLTVL.

V usage is TRBV28 and J usage is TRBJ1-5; D is undetermined. Germline V lookup: CDR1 MDHEN, CDR2 SYDVKM. The CDR3 spans 19 residues. Trimming left V 2 bases short and J 2 bases short, with 22 bases between. The CDR3 reads CASSLPRVETVRGNQPQHF. CDR3 DNA: TGTGCCAGCAGTTTACCTAGAGTTGAAACGGTTCGGGGCAATCAGCCCCAGCATTTT.

The chain combines TRBV5-6 with TRBJ1-2; 7 bases line up with TRBD1. The trim removed 2 bases at V and 7 bases at J, leaving 11 bases unmatched. CDR1 and CDR2 (germline): SGHDT, YYEEEE. The CDR3 runs to 15 residues. This chain's CDR3 is CASSFRGSRASGYTF. CDR3 DNA sequence: TGTGCCAGCAGCTTCAGGGGGAGCCGGGCCTCTGGCTACACCTTC.

This clone occurred a few times. The rearrangement joins TRBV5-1 to TRBJ1-1; no reliable D call. The CDR3 has 14 residues. From germline, CDR1 is SGHRS and CDR2 YFSETQ. With 4 bases removed from V and 5 bases from J, the gap between germline ends came to 15 bases. This chain's CDR3 is CASSTLSAPTEAFF. The DNA of the CDR3 is TGCGCCAGCAGCACTCTTTCTGCCCCTACTGAAGCTTTCTTT.

The chain links TRBV5-6 to TRBJ2-3; a possible D gene is TRBD1 (5 bases). Trimming stripped 2 bases from V and 1 base from J, with 8 bases between. This CDR3 comprises 14 residues. CDR1 SGHDT and CDR2 YYEEEE come from the germline V gene. The CDR3, as DNA: TGTGCCAGCAGCTTAGGGGCCCGCACAGATACGCAGTATTTT. Its protein is CASSLGARTDTQYF. Full variable domain (remainder filled in from reference TRBV5-6 and TRBJ2-3): DAGVTQSPTHLIKTRGQQVTLRCSPKSGHDTVSWYQQALGQGPQFIFQYYEEEERQRGNFPDRFSGHQFPNYSSELNVNALLLGDSALYLCASSLGARTDTQYFGPGTRLTVL.

V is TRBV6-4 and J is TRBJ2-1, with 7 bases fitting TRBD1. The CDR3 contains 14 residues. Germline V gene sequence: CDR1 MRHNA, CDR2 SNTAGT. Trimming took 2 bases from V and 5 from J; bases not matched to a gene: 3. The CDR3: CASSDGTADNEQFF. The CDR3, as DNA: TGTGCCAGCAGTGACGGGACAGCTGACAATGAGCAGTTCTTC.

The chain carries TRBV2 and TRBJ1-4; TRBD1 agrees at 12 bases. The junction had 5 bases not matched to a gene; V was cut back by 6 bases and J by 6 bases. Germline assignment: CDR1 SNHLY and CDR2 FYNNEI. The CDR3 loop spans 15 amino acids. The CDR3 nucleotides read TGTGCCAGCAGAGATGGGACAGGGGGCCATGAAAAACTGTTTTTT. It specifies CASRDGTGGHEKLFF.

The J gene is TRBJ1-1, the V gene TRBV2, with 8 bases lining up with TRBD1. This CDR3 region has 14 residues. The germline gives CDR1 SNHLY, CDR2 FYNNEI. Trimming removed 1 base from V and 5 bases from J; junction bases left unmatched: 3. CDR3 sequence: CASSEDRGGTEAFF. CDR3 sequence (DNA): TGTGCCAGCAGTGAAGACAGGGGGGGAACTGAAGCTTTCTTT.